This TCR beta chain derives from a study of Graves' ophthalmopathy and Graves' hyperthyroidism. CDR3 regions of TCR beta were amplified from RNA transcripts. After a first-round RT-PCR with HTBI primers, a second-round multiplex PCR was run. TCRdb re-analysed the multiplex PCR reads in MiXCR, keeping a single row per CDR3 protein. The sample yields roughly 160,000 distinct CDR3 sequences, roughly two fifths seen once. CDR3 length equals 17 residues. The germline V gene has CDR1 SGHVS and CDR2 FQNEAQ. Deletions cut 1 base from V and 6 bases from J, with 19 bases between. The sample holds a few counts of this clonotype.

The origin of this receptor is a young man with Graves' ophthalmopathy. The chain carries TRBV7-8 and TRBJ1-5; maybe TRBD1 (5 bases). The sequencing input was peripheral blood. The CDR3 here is CASSLVRSGGPTQPQHF. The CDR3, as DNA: TGTGCCAGCAGCTTAGTTAGGTCTGGGGGTCCAACTCAGCCCCAGCATTTT.